This TCR beta chain was retrieved from a study of cytomegalovirus exposure and HLA in healthy donors. Looking at the study overall: A later analysis reported the 120 or so validation repertoires used the same platform as the approximately 670 first-cohort repertoires. Study-level points and caveats: The study flagged approximately 180 TCR beta chains as cytomegalovirus-associated.

Assay: immunoSEQ multiplex PCR; the TCRdb copy retains only in-frame clones and omits some. Of roughly 120,000 clones in the sample, around 88% were seen once. The CDR3 is 14 residues long. Per the germline V gene, CDR1 is SGHAT and CDR2 is FQNNGV. The V end was cut by 5 bases, the J end by 5 bases, with 14 bases between. Donors came from a validation cohort of 95 to 150 subjects, distinct from the first 666-subject cohort. There are a few counts of this clone. Its antigen is unidentified. This clonotype was obtained from a young man in good health and CMV-seronegative. Sequenced material: PBMCs. The chain recombines TRBV11-2 with TRBJ2-3; TRBD2 might be the D (6 bases). The CDR3 here is CASSRRLVLDTQYF. The CDR3 DNA reads TGTGCCAGCAGCCGGCGACTAGTTTTAGATACGCAGTATTTT.